A single sample is the source of the 26 T cell receptor beta chains below, sequenced in a study of T cells in Graves' hyperthyroidism and ophthalmopathy. TCR beta CDR3 region amplification was performed from RNA transcripts. HTBI primers were employed in a first-round RT-PCR of the TCR CDR3. TCRdb independently ran MiXCR on the multiplex PCR reads; one entry per CDR3 protein. Among around 340,000 distinct CDR3 sequences, 21% were seen once, and the ten largest hold 50%. The sequenced sample was blood. These receptors came from a woman in her 50s with Graves' hyperthyroidism.

This clonotype appeared many times. The CDR3 loop reads CASSLWTSGDSSYEQYF. CDR3 bases: TGCGCCAGCAGCCTCTGGACTAGCGGGGACAGCTCCTACGAGCAGTACTTC. The chain links TRBV5-1 to TRBJ2-7; 12 nucleotides line up with TRBD2. There are 17 residues in the CDR3. Germline V lookup: CDR1 SGHRS, CDR2 YFSETQ. Trimming cost V 4 bases and J 0 bases; bases outside gene matches: 8.

This clonotype was detected many times. V and J are TRBV12-3 or TRBV12-4 and TRBJ1-6; 7 bases are shared with TRBD1. V shed 0 bases, J shed 0 bases, and the junction held 5 bases outside the gene matches. This CDR3 has 18 amino acids. CDR3 DNA sequence: TGTGCCAGCAGTTTAGCGCTGACAGGGAGCTCCTATAATTCACCCCTCCACTTT. Translated: CASSLALTGSSYNSPLHF.

Many counts were recorded for this clonotype. The gene calls are TRBV18 and TRBJ2-1; a possible D gene is TRBD1 (6 bases). Germline-derived CDR1 and CDR2 are KGHSH and LQKENI. CDR3 length equals 16 residues. The V end lost 3 bases, the J end lost 9 bases, and 21 bases lay between the germline ends. The CDR3 spells CASSPLDSPPLGEQFF. For the CDR3, the DNA is TGTGCCAGCTCACCGCTGGACAGCCCGCCTCTTGGTGAGCAGTTCTTC.

This clonotype was recorded at least ten times. CDR3 amino acids: CASSFREATYNEQFF. CDR3 DNA sequence: TGTGCCAGCAGCTTCAGGGAGGCGACCTACAATGAGCAGTTCTTC. The rearrangement links TRBV11-3 to TRBJ2-1, with D possibly TRBD2 on 6 matching bases. The CDR3 is 15 residues long. Trimming removed 3 bases from V and 2 bases from J, with 11 bases in between. The germline V gene has CDR1 SGHNT and CDR2 YENEEA.

This clonotype was counted many times. This chain connects TRBV11-1 to TRBJ2-5; 8 bases are a match to TRBD2. The CDR3 covers 14 residues. The germline gives CDR1 SGHAT, CDR2 FQDESV (reference sequence). V was pared by 5 bases and J by 4 bases, with 6 bases of the junction left unmatched. CDR3 in amino acids: CASSQGGLGETQYF. CDR3 nucleotides: TGTGCCAGCAGCCAAGGGGGACTAGGAGAGACCCAGTACTTC.

The CDR3, as DNA: TGCGCCAGCAGCTTGGGGGGACAGGGCAGTGCAGATACGCAGTATTTT. Its protein is CASSLGGQGSADTQYF. The chain employs TRBV5-1 and TRBJ2-3; TRBD1 agrees at 9 bases. This CDR3 contains 16 residues. Germline V lookup: CDR1 SGHRS, CDR2 YFSETQ. V was pared by 0 bases and J by 4 bases, with 6 bases of the junction left unmatched. Filled out from reference TRBV5-1 and TRBJ2-3, the complete variable domain reads KAGVTQTPRYLIKTRGQQVTLSCSPISGHRSVSWYQQTPGQGLQFLFEYFSETQRNKGNFPGRFSGRQFSNSRSEMNVSTLELGDSALYLCASSLGGQGSADTQYFGPGTRLTVL.

This clonotype was seen a handful of times. The V gene is TRBV29-1, the J gene TRBJ2-3; tentatively, D is TRBD1 (5 bases). Matching the DNA end better, TRBJ1-5 makes the J call doubtful. Germline V gene data show CDR1 as SQVTM and CDR2 as ANQGSEA. CDR3 length equals 13 residues. The CDR3 sequence is CSVEFRGTDTQHF. The DNA of the CDR3 is TGCAGCGTTGAATTCCGGGGCACAGATACGCAGCATTTT.

The rearrangement links TRBV5-1 to TRBJ2-1; 8 positions match TRBD2. V lost 0 bases to trimming and J lost 7 bases; unmatched junction nucleotides: 9. This CDR3 has 16 residues. Germline V gene data show CDR1 as SGHRS and CDR2 as YFSETQ. In DNA form, the CDR3 reads TGCGCCAGCAGCTTGGTCGGGAGGGGGGCGCAAAATGAGCAGTTCTTC. It is translated as CASSLVGRGAQNEQFF.

This rearrangement joins TRBV19 to TRBJ2-2, with D perhaps TRBD2 (6 bases). Trimming stripped 10 bases from V and 4 bases from J, with 19 bases between. Germline CDR1 and CDR2: LNHDA and SQIVND (reference sequence). The CDR3 totals 15 residues. The CDR3 loop reads CATQYGGVRTGELFF. CDR3 DNA: TGTGCCACCCAATACGGAGGGGTACGCACCGGGGAGCTGTTTTTT. The full variable domain, rest sourced from reference TRBV19 and TRBJ2-2, is DGGITQSPKYLFRKEGQNVTLSCEQNLNHDAMYWYRQDPGQGLRLIYYSQIVNDFQKGDIAEGYSVSREKKESFPLTVTSAQKNPTAFYLCATQYGGVRTGELFFGEGSRLTVL.

V usage is TRBV29-1 and J usage is TRBJ2-2; 9 positions agree with TRBD1. Trimming cost V 4 bases and J 7 bases; bases outside gene matches: 7. The germline CDR1 and CDR2 sequences are SQVTM and ANQGSEA. CDR3 length: 14 residues. The DNA of the CDR3 is TGCAGCGTTGCGGGACAGGGAAGCTTCGGGGAGCTGTTTTTT. Translated, it gives CSVAGQGSFGELFF.

The J gene is TRBJ2-5, the V gene TRBV10-3; a weak D match, TRBD2 (5 bases). V lost 7 bases to trimming and J lost 2 bases, with 11 bases between them. The CDR3 covers 13 residues. Germline CDR1 ENHRY, CDR2 SYGVKD. Written as DNA, the CDR3 is TGTGCCATCAATGGAGGACTGCAAGAGACCCAGTACTTC. Translation gives CAINGGLQETQYF.

This clonotype was seen at least ten times. The chain employs TRBV3-1 and TRBJ2-7, with 12 bases lining up with TRBD2. Germline V gives CDR1 LGHDT, CDR2 YNNKEL (reference sequence). The J segment lost 4 bases and the V segment lost 6 bases, leaving 7 bases of the junction unmatched. CDR3 length equals 15 residues. The CDR3 nucleotides are TGTGCCAGCAGTGAAGGACTAGCGGGGTCGTACGAGCAGTACTTC. Translated: CASSEGLAGSYEQYF.

In this sample, this clonotype turned up a few times. The rearrangement links TRBV29-1 to TRBJ2-5, with D possibly matching TRBD2 (6 bases). V lost 5 bases and J 5 bases, leaving 12 bases between the germline ends. This CDR3 is 12 amino acids long. Germline values: CDR1 SQVTM, CDR2 ANQGSEA. CDR3 region: CSVRLVGETQYF. The CDR3 bases are TGCAGCGTTAGACTAGTTGGCGAGACCCAGTACTTC.

The chain links TRBV6-1 to TRBJ2-4; the match to TRBD1 covers 9 bases. This CDR3 is built from 20 residues. The germline gives CDR1 MNHNS, CDR2 SASEGT. V lost 4 bases to trimming and J lost 0 bases; unmatched junction nucleotides: 16. CDR3 in amino acids: CASSGTYGTGFNRAKNIQYF. In DNA, the CDR3 is TGTGCCAGCAGTGGTACATATGGGACAGGGTTCAATAGAGCCAAAAACATTCAGTACTTC.

This clonotype was seen many times. The chain is built from TRBV28 and TRBJ1-2, with D possibly being TRBD1 (5 bases). Trimming took off 3 bases at V and 4 bases at J, with 6 bases between the two ends. CDR3 length equals 12 residues. Germline V gene sequence: CDR1 MDHEN, CDR2 SYDVKM. This chain's CDR3 is CASSFRAYGYTF. CDR3 bases: TGTGCCAGCAGTTTCAGGGCCTATGGCTACACCTTC.

This clonotype has ten or more counts. The gene calls are TRBV20-1 and TRBJ1-2; TRBD1 might be the D (5 bases). The V and J ends lost 4 bases and 0 bases respectively, with 9 bases between them. Looked up from germline, CDR1 is DFQATT and CDR2 is SNEGSKA (reference sequence). The CDR3 is 13 residues long. The CDR3 spells CSAKTDANYGYTF. As DNA, the CDR3 is TGCAGTGCTAAGACAGATGCTAACTATGGCTACACCTTC.

This clonotype was counted at least ten times. CDR3 region: CASSLSLDSAGNQPQHF. The CDR3 nucleotides are TGTGCCAGCAGTTTATCCCTGGATTCAGCTGGGAATCAGCCCCAGCATTTT. V and J are TRBV28 and TRBJ1-5; no clear D. With 1 base removed from V and 4 bases from J, the gap between germline ends came to 17 bases. The CDR3 totals 17 residues. From germline, CDR1 is MDHEN and CDR2 SYDVKM.

The chain employs TRBV28 and TRBJ2-7; 10 nucleotides agree with TRBD2. The CDR3 spans 16 residues. V shed 4 bases and J 0 bases; nucleotides not matched to a gene: 6. Germline CDR1 reads MDHEN; CDR2 reads SYDVKM. Here the CDR3 DNA reads TGTGCCAGCAGTTCCCCGAGCGGGAGGGCCTCCTACGAGCAGTACTTC. Protein sequence: CASSSPSGRASYEQYF.

The rearrangement uses TRBV7-3 and TRBJ2-2, with 12 nucleotides matching TRBD2. J was trimmed by 0 bases and V by 3 bases; bases with no gene match: 5. The CDR3 has 18 amino acids. Germline V gene data show CDR1 as SGHTA and CDR2 as FQGTGA. CDR3 residues: CASSLGLAGATNTGELFF. As DNA, the CDR3 is TGTGCCAGCAGCTTGGGACTAGCGGGTGCAACGAACACCGGGGAGCTGTTTTTT.

This clonotype appeared a few times. This rearrangement joins TRBV12-3 or TRBV12-4 to TRBJ1-2, with 7 nucleotides matching TRBD1. V dropped 6 bases and J dropped 5; count of bases not matched to a gene: 6. The CDR3 loop spans 13 amino acids. The CDR3 nucleotides read TGTGCCAGCAGGGGGACAGCCGAATATGGCTACACCTTC. Its translation is CASRGTAEYGYTF.

The sample holds many counts of this clonotype. The chain is built from TRBV12-3 or TRBV12-4 and TRBJ2-3, with 7 positions matching TRBD2. This CDR3 region has 14 residues. V trimming: 5 bases; J trimming: 2 bases; junction bases outside the gene matches: 4. In DNA form, the CDR3 reads TGTGCCAGCAGTATCAGCGGGAACACAGATACGCAGTATTTT. Its translation: CASSISGNTDTQYF.

This clonotype came up a few times. The V gene is TRBV5-4, the J gene TRBJ2-3, with D maybe TRBD1 (5 bases). The CDR3 totals 15 residues. Trimming removed 1 base from V and 4 bases from J, with 13 bases in between. Germline lookup yields CDR1 SGHNT and CDR2 YYREEE (reference sequence). CDR3 amino acids: CASSLRQGYADTQYF. For the CDR3, the DNA is TGTGCCAGCAGCTTGCGGCAGGGATACGCAGATACGCAGTATTTT.

The CDR3 loop reads CASSAGTPVSGELFF. As DNA, the CDR3 is TGCGCCAGCAGCGCCGGGACACCGGTTTCCGGGGAGCTGTTTTTT. The gene calls are TRBV5-1 and TRBJ2-2, with D perhaps matching TRBD1 (6 bases). Germline-derived CDR1 and CDR2 are SGHRS and YFSETQ. V lost 4 bases, J lost 6 bases, and 16 bases lay in between. This CDR3 comprises 15 residues. Full variable domain (missing parts from reference TRBV5-1 and TRBJ2-2): KAGVTQTPRYLIKTRGQQVTLSCSPISGHRSVSWYQQTPGQGLQFLFEYFSETQRNKGNFPGRFSGRQFSNSRSEMNVSTLELGDSALYLCASSAGTPVSGELFFGEGSRLTVL.

This clonotype has ten or more counts. The chain recombines TRBV29-1 with TRBJ2-1, with D perhaps matching TRBD1 or TRBD2 (6 bases each). CDR1 and CDR2 (germline): SQVTM, ANQGSEA. The V and J ends lost 3 bases and 12 bases respectively, with 12 bases between them. This CDR3 contains 11 residues. Here the CDR3 reads CSVENGGVQFF. The DNA of the CDR3 is TGCAGCGTTGAGAACGGGGGCGTGCAGTTCTTC.

This sequence joins TRBV20-1 and TRBJ2-6, with TRBD2 matching 7 bases. The CDR3 has 14 residues. Germline V CDR1 and CDR2: DFQATT, SNEGSKA (reference sequence). V was pared by 6 bases and J by 0 bases, with 2 bases of the junction left unmatched. This CDR3 reads CSAGRSSGANVLTF. Written as DNA, the CDR3 is TGCAGTGCCGGGAGGAGCTCTGGGGCCAACGTCCTGACTTTC.

This clonotype was picked up many times. The chain links TRBV12-3 or TRBV12-4 to TRBJ1-1, with 7 bases matching TRBD1. CDR3 length: 16 amino acids. J was trimmed by 3 bases and V by 6 bases; bases with no gene match: 13. CDR3 region: CASRAGTAKAYTEAFF. CDR3 sequence (DNA): TGTGCCAGCAGGGCCGGGACAGCGAAGGCGTACACTGAAGCTTTCTTT.